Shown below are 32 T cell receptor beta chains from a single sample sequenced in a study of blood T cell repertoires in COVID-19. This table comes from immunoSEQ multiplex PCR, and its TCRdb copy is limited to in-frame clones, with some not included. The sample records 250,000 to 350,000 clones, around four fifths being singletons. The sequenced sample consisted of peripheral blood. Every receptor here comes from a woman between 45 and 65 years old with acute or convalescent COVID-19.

DNA of the CDR3: TGTGCCAGCAGCCCGTCCCGGGACCCGGGAGGAGATACGCAGTATTTT. Translation: CASSPSRDPGGDTQYF. The V call is TRBV7-2, the J call TRBJ2-3, with TRBD2 matching 7 bases. The CDR3 is 16 amino acids. Germline trimming cut 5 bases from V and 5 bases from J; bases unmatched to any gene: 13. From germline, CDR1 is SGHTA and CDR2 FQGNSA.

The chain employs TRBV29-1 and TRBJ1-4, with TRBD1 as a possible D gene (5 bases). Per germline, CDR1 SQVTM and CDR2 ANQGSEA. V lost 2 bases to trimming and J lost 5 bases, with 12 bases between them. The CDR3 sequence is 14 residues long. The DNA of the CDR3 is TGCAGCGTTGAACGGGGAGGGGAAAATGAAAAACTGTTTTTT. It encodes CSVERGGENEKLFF.

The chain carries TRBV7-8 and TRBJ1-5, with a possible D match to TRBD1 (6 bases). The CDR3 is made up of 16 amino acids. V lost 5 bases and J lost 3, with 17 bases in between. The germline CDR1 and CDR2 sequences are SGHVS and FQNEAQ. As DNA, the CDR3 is TGTGCCAGCAGCCCTCCGGGACACCGGTCCAATCAGCCCCAGCATTTT. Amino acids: CASSPPGHRSNQPQHF.

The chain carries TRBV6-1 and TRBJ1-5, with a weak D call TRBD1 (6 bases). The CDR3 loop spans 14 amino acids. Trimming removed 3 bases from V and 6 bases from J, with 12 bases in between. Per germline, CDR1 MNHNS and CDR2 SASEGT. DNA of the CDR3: TGTGCCAGCAGTGAGGGGGACACGGGTCAGCCCCAGCATTTT. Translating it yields CASSEGDTGQPQHF.

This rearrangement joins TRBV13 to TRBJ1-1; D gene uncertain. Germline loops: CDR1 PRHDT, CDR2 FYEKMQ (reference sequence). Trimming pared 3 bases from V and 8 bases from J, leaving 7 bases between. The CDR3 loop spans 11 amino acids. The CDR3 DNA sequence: TGTGCCAGCAGCTTGGGAGGAGAAGCTTTCTTT. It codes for CASSLGGEAFF.

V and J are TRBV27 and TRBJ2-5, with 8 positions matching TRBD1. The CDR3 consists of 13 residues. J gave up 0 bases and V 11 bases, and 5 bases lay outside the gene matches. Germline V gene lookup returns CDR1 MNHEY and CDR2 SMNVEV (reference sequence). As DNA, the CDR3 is TGTGCCTCCACGGACAGGGACCAAGAGACCCAGTACTTC. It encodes CASTDRDQETQYF.

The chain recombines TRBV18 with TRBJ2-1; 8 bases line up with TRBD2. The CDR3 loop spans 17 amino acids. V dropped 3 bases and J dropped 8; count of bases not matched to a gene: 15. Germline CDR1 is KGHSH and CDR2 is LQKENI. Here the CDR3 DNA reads TGTGCCAGCTCACCCCATGTCCAAGCGGGAGTAACAGATGAGCAGTTCTTC. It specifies CASSPHVQAGVTDEQFF.

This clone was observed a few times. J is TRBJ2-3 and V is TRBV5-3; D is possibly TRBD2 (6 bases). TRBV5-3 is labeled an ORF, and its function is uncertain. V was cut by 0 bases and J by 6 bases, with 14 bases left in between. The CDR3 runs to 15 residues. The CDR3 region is CARSLAPRRGDTQYF. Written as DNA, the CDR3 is TGTGCCAGAAGCTTGGCTCCCCGCCGGGGGGATACGCAGTATTTT.

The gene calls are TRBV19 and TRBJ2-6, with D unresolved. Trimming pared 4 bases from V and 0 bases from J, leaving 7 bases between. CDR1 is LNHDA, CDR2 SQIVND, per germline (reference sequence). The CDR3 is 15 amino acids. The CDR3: CASSTSFSGANVLTF. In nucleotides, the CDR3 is TGTGCCAGTAGTACTTCTTTCTCTGGGGCCAACGTCCTGACTTTC.

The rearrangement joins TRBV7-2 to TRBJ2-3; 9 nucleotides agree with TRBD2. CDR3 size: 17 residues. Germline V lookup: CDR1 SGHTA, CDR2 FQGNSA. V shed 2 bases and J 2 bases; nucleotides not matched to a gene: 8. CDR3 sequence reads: CASSLTALAGNTDTQYF. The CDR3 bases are TGTGCCAGCAGCTTAACGGCGCTAGCGGGAAACACAGATACGCAGTATTTT.

The CDR3 coding sequence is TGTGCCAGCGGGTTGACTGCAACTAATGAAAAACTGTTTTTT. Encoded protein: CASGLTATNEKLFF. V is TRBV28 and J is TRBJ1-4; D not certain. CDR3 length: 14 amino acids. Germline V lookup: CDR1 MDHEN, CDR2 SYDVKM. The V end lost 8 bases, the J end lost 0 bases, and 10 bases lay between the germline ends.

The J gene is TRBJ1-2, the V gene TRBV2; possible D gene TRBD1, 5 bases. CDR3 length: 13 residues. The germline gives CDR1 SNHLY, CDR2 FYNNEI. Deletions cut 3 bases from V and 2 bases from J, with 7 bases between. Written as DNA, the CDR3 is TGTGCCAGCAGTGAGGGGGGGAACTATGGCTACACCTTC. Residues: CASSEGGNYGYTF. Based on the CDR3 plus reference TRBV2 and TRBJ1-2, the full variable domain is EPEVTQTPSHQVTQMGQEVILRCVPISNHLYFYWYRQILGQKVEFLVSFYNNEISEKSEIFDDQFSVERPDGSNFTLKIRSTKLEDSAMYFCASSEGGNYGYTFGSGTRLTVV.

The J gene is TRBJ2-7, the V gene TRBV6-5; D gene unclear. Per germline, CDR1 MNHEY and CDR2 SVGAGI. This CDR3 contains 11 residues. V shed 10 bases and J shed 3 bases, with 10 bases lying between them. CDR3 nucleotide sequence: TGTGCCATTGACACCAGCTACGAGCAGTACGTC. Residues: CAIDTSYEQYV.

The CDR3 region is CASTLGGTYTF. The CDR3 DNA reads TGTGCCAGCACTCTGGGAGGGACCTACACCTTC. The genes are TRBV5-6 and TRBJ1-2; perhaps TRBD1 as D (5 bases). This CDR3 has 11 residues. Between the trimmed V and J ends, which lost 6 bases and 10 bases, there was a span of 13 bases. The germline gives CDR1 SGHDT, CDR2 YYEEEE.

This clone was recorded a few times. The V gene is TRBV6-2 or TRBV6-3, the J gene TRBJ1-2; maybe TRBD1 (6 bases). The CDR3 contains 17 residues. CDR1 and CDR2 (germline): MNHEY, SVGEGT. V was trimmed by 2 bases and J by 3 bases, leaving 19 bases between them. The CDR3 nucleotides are TGTGCCAGCAGTTACCCCCAGTCAGGGGTAACTTACTATGGCTACACCTTC. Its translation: CASSYPQSGVTYYGYTF.

The CDR3 sequence is CASTRGGVNEKLFF. For the CDR3, the DNA is TGTGCCAGCACCCGGGGAGGGGTTAATGAAAAACTGTTTTTT. This rearrangement joins TRBV2 to TRBJ1-4; the D gene is possibly TRBD1 (5 bases). The CDR3 is 14 residues long. V was pared by 7 bases and J by 4 bases, with 13 bases between. Germline CDR1 and CDR2: SNHLY and FYNNEI.

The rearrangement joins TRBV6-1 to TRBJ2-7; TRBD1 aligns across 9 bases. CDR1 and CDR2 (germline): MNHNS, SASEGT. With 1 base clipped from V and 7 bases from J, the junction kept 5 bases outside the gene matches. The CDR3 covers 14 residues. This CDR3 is CASSEDRGREEQYF. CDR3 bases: TGTGCCAGCAGTGAAGACAGGGGGCGCGAAGAGCAGTACTTC.

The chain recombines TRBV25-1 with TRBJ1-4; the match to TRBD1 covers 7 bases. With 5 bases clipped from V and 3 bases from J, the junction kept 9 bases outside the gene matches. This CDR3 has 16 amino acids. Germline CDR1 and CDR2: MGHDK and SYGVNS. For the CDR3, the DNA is TGTGCCAGCAGTACCCACCGGGACAGTCCTAATGAAAAACTGTTTTTT. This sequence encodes CASSTHRDSPNEKLFF.

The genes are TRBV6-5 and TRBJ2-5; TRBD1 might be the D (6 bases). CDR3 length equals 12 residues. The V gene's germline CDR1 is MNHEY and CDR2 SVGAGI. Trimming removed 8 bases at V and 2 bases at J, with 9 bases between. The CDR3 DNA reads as TGTGCCAGCGTAGGACAGCAAGAGACCCAGTACTTC. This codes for CASVGQQETQYF.

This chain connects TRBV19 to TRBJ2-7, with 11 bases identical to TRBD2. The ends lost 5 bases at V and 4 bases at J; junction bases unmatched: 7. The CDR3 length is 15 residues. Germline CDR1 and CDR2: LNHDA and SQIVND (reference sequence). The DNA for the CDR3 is TGTGCCAGTAGTGAGATAGCGGGAGGGAATTACGAGCAGTACTTC. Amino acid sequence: CASSEIAGGNYEQYF. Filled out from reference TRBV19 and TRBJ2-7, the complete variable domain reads DGGITQSPKYLFRKEGQNVTLSCEQNLNHDAMYWYRQDPGQGLRLIYYSQIVNDFQKGDIAEGYSVSREKKESFPLTVTSAQKNPTAFYLCASSEIAGGNYEQYFGPGTRLTVT.

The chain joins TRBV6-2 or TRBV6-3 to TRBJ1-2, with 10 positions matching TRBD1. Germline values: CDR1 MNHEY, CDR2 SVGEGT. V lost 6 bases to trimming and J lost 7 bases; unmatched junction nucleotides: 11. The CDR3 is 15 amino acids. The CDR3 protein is CASRPPGTGDTGYTF. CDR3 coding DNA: TGTGCCAGCAGGCCTCCGGGGACAGGGGATACTGGCTACACCTTC.

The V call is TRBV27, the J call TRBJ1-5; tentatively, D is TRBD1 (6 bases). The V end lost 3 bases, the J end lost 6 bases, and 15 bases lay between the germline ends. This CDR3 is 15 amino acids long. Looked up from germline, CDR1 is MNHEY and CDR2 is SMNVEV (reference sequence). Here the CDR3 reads CASSFSGGESQPQHF. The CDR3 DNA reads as TGTGCCAGCAGTTTCTCTGGGGGCGAGAGTCAGCCCCAGCATTTT.

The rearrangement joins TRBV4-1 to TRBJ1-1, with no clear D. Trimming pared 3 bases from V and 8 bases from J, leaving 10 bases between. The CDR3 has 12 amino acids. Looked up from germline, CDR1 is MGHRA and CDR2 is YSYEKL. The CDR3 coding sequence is TGCGCCAGCAGCCAGCGGGCAGAGGAAGCTTTCTTT. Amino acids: CASSQRAEEAFF.

The CDR3 DNA follows: TGTGCCAGCGCCCTCCGGTTGGGCACAGATACGCAGTATTTT. It is translated as CASALRLGTDTQYF. J is TRBJ2-3 and V is TRBV11-2; no firm D call. Trimming took 8 bases from V and 1 from J, leaving 13 bases between them. The germline V gene encodes CDR1 SGHAT and CDR2 FQNNGV. The CDR3 has 14 residues.

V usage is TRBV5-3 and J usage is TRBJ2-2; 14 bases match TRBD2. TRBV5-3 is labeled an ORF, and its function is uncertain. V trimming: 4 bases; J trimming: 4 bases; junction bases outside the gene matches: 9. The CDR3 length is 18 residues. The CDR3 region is CARSPRTSGRTLTGELFF. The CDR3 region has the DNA TGTGCCAGAAGCCCGCGGACTAGCGGGAGGACTCTCACCGGGGAGCTGTTTTTT.

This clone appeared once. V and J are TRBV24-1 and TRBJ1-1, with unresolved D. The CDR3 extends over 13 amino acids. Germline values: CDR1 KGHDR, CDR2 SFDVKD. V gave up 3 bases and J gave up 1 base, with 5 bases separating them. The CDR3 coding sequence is TGTGCCACCAGTGATAGACAGAACACTGAAGCTTTCTTT. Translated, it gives CATSDRQNTEAFF.

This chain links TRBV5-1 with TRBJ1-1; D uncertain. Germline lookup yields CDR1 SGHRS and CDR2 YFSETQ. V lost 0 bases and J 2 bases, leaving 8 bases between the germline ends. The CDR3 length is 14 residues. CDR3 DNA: TGCGCCAGCAGCTTGGGAAGGAGTAACACTGAAGCTTTCTTT. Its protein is CASSLGRSNTEAFF.

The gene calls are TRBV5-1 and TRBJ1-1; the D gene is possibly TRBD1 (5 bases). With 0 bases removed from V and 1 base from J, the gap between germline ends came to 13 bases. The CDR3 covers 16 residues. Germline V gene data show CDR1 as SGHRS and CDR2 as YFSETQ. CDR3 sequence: CASSLGSTRENTEAFF. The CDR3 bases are TGCGCCAGCAGCTTGGGTAGCACCAGGGAGAACACTGAAGCTTTCTTT.

In DNA form, the CDR3 reads TGCGCCAGCAGCCATCTCCTCCGGACTGGAAAAGAGACCCAGTACTTC. Its translation is CASSHLLRTGKETQYF. This sequence joins TRBV4-1 and TRBJ2-5, with D possibly matching TRBD2 (5 bases). Germline values: CDR1 MGHRA, CDR2 YSYEKL. Trimming took off 3 bases at V and 3 bases at J, with 17 bases between the two ends. The CDR3 loop spans 16 amino acids.

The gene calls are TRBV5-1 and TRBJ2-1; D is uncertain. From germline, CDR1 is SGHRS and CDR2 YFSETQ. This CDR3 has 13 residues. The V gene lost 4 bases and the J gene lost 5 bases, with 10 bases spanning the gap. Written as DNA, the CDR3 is TGCGCCAGCAGCCCTAGTTCTAACAATGAGCAGTTCTTC. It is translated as CASSPSSNNEQFF. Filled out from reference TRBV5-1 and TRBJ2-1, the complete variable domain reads KAGVTQTPRYLIKTRGQQVTLSCSPISGHRSVSWYQQTPGQGLQFLFEYFSETQRNKGNFPGRFSGRQFSNSRSEMNVSTLELGDSALYLCASSPSSNNEQFFGPGTRLTVL.

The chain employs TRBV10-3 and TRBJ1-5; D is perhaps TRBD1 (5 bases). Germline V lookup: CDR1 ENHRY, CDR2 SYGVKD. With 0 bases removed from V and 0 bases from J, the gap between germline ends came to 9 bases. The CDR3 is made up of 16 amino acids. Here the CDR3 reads CAISESKGLSNQPQHF. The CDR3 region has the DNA TGTGCCATCAGTGAGTCTAAGGGGCTTAGCAATCAGCCCCAGCATTTT.

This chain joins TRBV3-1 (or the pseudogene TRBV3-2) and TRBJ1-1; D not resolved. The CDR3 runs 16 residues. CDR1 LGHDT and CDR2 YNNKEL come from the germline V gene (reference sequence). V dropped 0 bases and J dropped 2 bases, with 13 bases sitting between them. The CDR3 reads CASSQEGGWVNTEAFF. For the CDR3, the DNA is TGTGCCAGCAGCCAAGAAGGAGGGTGGGTAAACACTGAAGCTTTCTTT.